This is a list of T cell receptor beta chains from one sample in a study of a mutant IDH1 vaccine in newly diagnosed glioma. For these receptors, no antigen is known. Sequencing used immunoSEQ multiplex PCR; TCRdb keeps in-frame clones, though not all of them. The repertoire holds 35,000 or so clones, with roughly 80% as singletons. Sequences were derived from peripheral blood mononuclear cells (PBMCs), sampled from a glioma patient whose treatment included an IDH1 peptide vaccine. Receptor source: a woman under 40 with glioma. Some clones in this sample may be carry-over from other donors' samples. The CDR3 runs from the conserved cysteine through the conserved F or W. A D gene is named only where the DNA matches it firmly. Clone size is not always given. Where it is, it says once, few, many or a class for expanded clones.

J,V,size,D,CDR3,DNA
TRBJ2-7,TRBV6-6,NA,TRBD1,CASRRPSGQGYEQYF,TGTGCCAGCAGACGACCCTCGGGACAGGGGTACGAGCAGTACTTC
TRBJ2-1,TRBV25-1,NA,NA,CASRGSRYNEQFF,TGTGCCAGCCGGGGCAGCAGATACAATGAGCAGTTCTTC
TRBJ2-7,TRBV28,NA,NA,CASSQMTQDF,TGTGCCAGCAGTCAGATGACCCAGGACTTC
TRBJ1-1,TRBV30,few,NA,CAWSSSNTEAFF,TGTGCCTGGTCTAGCTCCAACACTGAAGCTTTCTTT
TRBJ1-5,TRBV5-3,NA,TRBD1,CARSTDRGIRPQHF,TGTGCCAGAAGCACAGACAGGGGAATAAGGCCCCAGCATTTT
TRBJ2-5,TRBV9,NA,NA,CASSPSAQGGETQYF,TGTGCCAGCAGCCCCTCCGCCCAGGGGGGAGAGACCCAGTACTTC
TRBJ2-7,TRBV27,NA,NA,CASSPSGGHTIYEQYF,TGTGCCAGCAGTCCATCCGGGGGACATACGATCTACGAGCAGTACTTC
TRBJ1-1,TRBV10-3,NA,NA,CAISESWGRAEAFF,TGTGCCATCAGTGAGTCGTGGGGTCGGGCTGAAGCTTTCTTT
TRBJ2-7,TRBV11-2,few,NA,CASKTVDSYEQYF,TGTGCCAGCAAAACGGTAGACTCCTACGAGCAGTACTTC
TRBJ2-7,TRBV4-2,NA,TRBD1,CASSQTTGQGFDEQYF,TGTGCCAGCAGCCAAACTACGGGACAGGGTTTTGACGAGCAGTACTTC
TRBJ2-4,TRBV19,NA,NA,CASSIGSLAKNIQYF,TGTGCCAGTAGTATAGGTTCTTTAGCCAAAAACATTCAGTACTTC
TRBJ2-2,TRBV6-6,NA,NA,CASSYAHRLVDGELFF,TGTGCCAGCAGTTACGCTCATAGACTAGTCGACGGGGAGCTGTTTTTT
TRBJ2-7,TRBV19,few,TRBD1,CASSPGTGGYEQYF,TGTGCCAGTAGTCCCGGGACAGGGGGCTACGAGCAGTACTTC
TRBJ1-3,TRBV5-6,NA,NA,CASSKDTSSGNTIYF,TGTGCCAGCAGCAAGGACACCTCCTCTGGAAACACCATATATTTT
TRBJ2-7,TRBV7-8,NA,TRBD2,CASSLAGLAVPFGEQYF,TGTGCCAGCAGCTTAGCCGGGCTAGCGGTACCCTTTGGAGAGCAGTACTTC
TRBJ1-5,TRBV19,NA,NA,CASSTNLDQPQHF,TGTGCCAGTAGTACCAATTTAGATCAGCCCCAGCATTTT
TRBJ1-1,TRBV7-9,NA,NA,CASSPPRGKGAEAFF,TGTGCCAGCAGCCCCCCTCGGGGGAAAGGGGCTGAAGCTTTCTTT
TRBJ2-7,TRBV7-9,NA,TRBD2,CASSSSGGPYEQYF,TGTGCCAGCAGTTCTAGCGGGGGACCCTACGAGCAGTACTTC
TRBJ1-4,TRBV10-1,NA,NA,CASSPSGSTNEKLFF,TGCGCCAGCAGCCCATCGGGCTCAACTAATGAAAAACTGTTTTTT
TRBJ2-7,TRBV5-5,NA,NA,CASSRDRIQYF,TGTGCCAGCAGCCGGGATAGAATCCAGTACTTC
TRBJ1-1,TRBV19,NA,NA,CASSIRRDTEAFF,TGTGCCAGTAGTATCCGCAGGGACACTGAAGCTTTCTTT
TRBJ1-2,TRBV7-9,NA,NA,CASSHAVQGGYGYTF,TGTGCCAGCAGCCACGCAGTACAGGGAGGCTATGGCTACACCTTC
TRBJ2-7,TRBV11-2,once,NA,CASSPHFRGLYF,TGTGCCAGCAGCCCACATTTCCGGGGCTTGTACTTC
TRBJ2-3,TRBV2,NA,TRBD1,CASLPRQGLTDTQYF,TGTGCCAGCCTCCCGCGACAGGGGTTAACAGATACGCAGTATTTT
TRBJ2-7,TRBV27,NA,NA,CASSFSGDYEQYF,TGTGCCAGCAGTTTCTCGGGGGACTACGAGCAGTACTTC
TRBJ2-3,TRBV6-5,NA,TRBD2,CASGGGRGYTDTQYF,TGTGCCAGCGGGGGGGGTCGGGGGTACACAGATACGCAGTATTTT
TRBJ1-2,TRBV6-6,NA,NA,CASGPGRSHYGYTF,TGTGCCAGCGGTCCGGGACGGTCACACTATGGCTACACCTTC
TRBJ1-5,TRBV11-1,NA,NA,CASSLKGRSNQPQHF,TGTGCCAGCAGCTTAAAGGGCCGCAGCAATCAGCCCCAGCATTTT
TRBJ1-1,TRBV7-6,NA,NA,CASSLGRFTEAFF,TGTGCCAGCAGCCTTGGACGGTTCACTGAAGCTTTCTTT